Presented here are 5 T cell receptor beta chains from one specimen sequenced in a study of T-cell reconstitution after alpha-beta-depleted transplantation in children. The TCRbeta library incorporated unique molecular identifiers. Using its own MiXCR run on the PCR reads, TCRdb lists one record per CDR3 protein. Found here are 230,000 or so distinct CDR3 sequences, 9.7% of them singletons; the top ten hold approximately 5.4%. Source: PBMCs from the stem cell graft donor, taken from the stem cell graft. These receptors were obtained from a human donor who donated a stem cell graft to a child with SCID.

The sample holds many counts of this clonotype. V gene TRBV18 combines with J gene TRBJ1-1; D ambiguous. The V end was cut by 2 bases, the J end by 1 base, with 11 bases between. Germline V CDR1 and CDR2: KGHSH, LQKENI. The CDR3 has 15 residues. As DNA, the CDR3 is TGTGCCAGCTCACCATGGGTGACCGGGAACACTGAAGCTTTCTTT. This translates into CASSPWVTGNTEAFF.

This clonotype was counted only a few times. The chain uses TRBV14 and TRBJ2-5, with 9 bases aligning to TRBD1. The CDR3 is 13 amino acids. V was clipped by 4 bases and J by 5 bases; unmatched bases: 2. CDR1 is SGHDN and CDR2 is FVKESK in the germline V gene. CDR3 sequence reads: CASSRDRAETQYF. The CDR3, as DNA: TGTGCCAGCAGCCGGGACAGGGCGGAGACCCAGTACTTC.

J is TRBJ2-4 and V is TRBV5-1; 9 nucleotides match TRBD1. CDR1 is SGHRS, CDR2 YFSETQ, per germline. J gave up 6 bases and V 4 bases, and 5 bases lay outside the gene matches. The CDR3 is made up of 14 amino acids. DNA of the CDR3: TGCGCCAGCAGCGCGGACAGGGGTAGAAACATTCAGTACTTC. Protein: CASSADRGRNIQYF. Full variable domain (missing parts from reference TRBV5-1 and TRBJ2-4): KAGVTQTPRYLIKTRGQQVTLSCSPISGHRSVSWYQQTPGQGLQFLFEYFSETQRNKGNFPGRFSGRQFSNSRSEMNVSTLELGDSALYLCASSADRGRNIQYFGAGTRLSVL.

This clonotype was detected ten times or more. The chain has TRBV9 and TRBJ2-3, with 9 bases that match TRBD2. V was clipped by 5 bases and J by 6 bases; unmatched bases: 10. CDR1 SGDLS and CDR2 YYNGEE come from the germline V gene. This CDR3 has 15 amino acids. This chain's CDR3 is CASSAWRGGRDTQYF. CDR3 nucleotides: TGTGCCAGCAGTGCATGGCGGGGGGGCCGGGATACGCAGTATTTT.

This clonotype was observed a few times. The J gene is TRBJ2-5, the V gene TRBV2; TRBD2 matches at 8 bases. Looked up from germline, CDR1 is SNHLY and CDR2 is FYNNEI. The CDR3 runs 16 residues. V lost 1 base to trimming and J lost 4 bases; unmatched junction nucleotides: 8. The DNA of the CDR3 is TGTGCCAGCAGTGAAGGACCAGCGGGGGCCCTAGAGACCCAGTACTTC. Translated: CASSEGPAGALETQYF.